This entry lists 21 T cell receptor beta chains sequenced from one sample in a study of blood T cell repertoires in COVID-19. Sequencing used immunoSEQ multiplex PCR; TCRdb keeps in-frame clones, though not all of them. The sample includes approximately 85,000 clones, around 90% of them seen just once. The material sequenced was peripheral blood. These receptors were collected from a woman of 80 years or more with active or convalescent COVID-19.

V is TRBV10-3 and J is TRBJ1-2; TRBD1 might be the D (5 bases). Trimming took off 6 bases at V and 6 bases at J, with 11 bases between the two ends. This CDR3 has 12 amino acids. Germline loops: CDR1 ENHRY, CDR2 SYGVKD. The CDR3: CAIRSGQDGYTF. The CDR3 DNA reads TGTGCCATCAGGTCCGGACAAGATGGCTACACCTTC.

J is TRBJ1-6 and V is TRBV7-2; a weak D match, TRBD1 (5 bases). Germline V gives CDR1 SGHTA, CDR2 FQGNSA. This CDR3 contains 13 residues. V shed 0 bases and J shed 9 bases, with 6 bases lying between them. The CDR3 bases are TGTGCCAGCAGCTTAGCACAGGTTTCACCCCTCCACTTT. It yields the protein CASSLAQVSPLHF.

This chain connects TRBV18 to TRBJ1-5, with D uncertain. The CDR3 runs 15 residues. Trimming shortened V by 1 base and J by 0 bases, and 7 bases separated the two germline ends. Per germline, CDR1 KGHSH and CDR2 LQKENI. CDR3 in DNA: TGTGCCAGCTCACCACTGGGAGATAGCAATCAGCCCCAGCATTTT. Amino acids: CASSPLGDSNQPQHF.

The chain links TRBV19 to TRBJ2-2, with unresolved D. Germline lookup yields CDR1 LNHDA and CDR2 SQIVND (reference sequence). This CDR3 region has 14 residues. Trimming cost V 8 bases and J 4 bases, with 14 bases left between them. The CDR3 DNA follows: TGTGCCAGTTGTGCGTTTCGTGGCACCGGGGAGCTGTTTTTT. It encodes CASCAFRGTGELFF.

This sequence joins TRBV27 and TRBJ2-3, with D possibly matching TRBD2 (5 bases). The CDR3 has 14 residues. Germline V gene data show CDR1 as MNHEY and CDR2 as SMNVEV (reference sequence). V lost 6 bases and J 0 bases, leaving 10 bases between the germline ends. CDR3 region: CASRVAGSTDTQYF. As DNA, the CDR3 is TGTGCCAGCAGGGTTGCGGGTAGCACAGATACGCAGTATTTT.

This clone occurred once. V is TRBV28 and J is TRBJ2-7; perhaps TRBD1 as D (5 bases). Trimming stripped 7 bases from V and 1 base from J, with 14 bases between. The CDR3 covers 14 residues. Germline CDR1 MDHEN, CDR2 SYDVKM. The CDR3 DNA follows: TGTGCCAGCACTCCGACAGTTAAGTCCTACGAGCAGTACTTC. It encodes CASTPTVKSYEQYF.

V usage is TRBV5-6 and J usage is TRBJ1-1, with a weak D call TRBD1 (6 bases). Per the germline V gene, CDR1 is SGHDT and CDR2 is YYEEEE. The V end was cut by 6 bases, the J end by 3 bases, with 15 bases between. CDR3 size: 14 residues. The CDR3 DNA is TGTGCCAGCACCAGGGGTCGGGGAGACACTGAAGCTTTCTTT. This gives the protein CASTRGRGDTEAFF.

This rearrangement joins TRBV24-1 to TRBJ2-1; 8 nucleotides agree with TRBD1. V was pared by 3 bases and J by 5 bases, with 5 bases of the junction left unmatched. Germline assignment: CDR1 KGHDR and CDR2 SFDVKD. The CDR3 runs 15 residues. Here the CDR3 reads CATSDPQGANNEQFF. The CDR3 nucleotides read TGTGCCACCAGTGATCCTCAGGGGGCGAACAATGAGCAGTTCTTC.

The V and J genes are TRBV5-1 and TRBJ2-2; 9 bases agree with TRBD1. Germline CDR1 SGHRS, CDR2 YFSETQ. The length of the CDR3 is 17 residues. The V segment lost 3 bases and the J segment 5 bases; nucleotides outside the gene matches: 11. The CDR3 DNA is TGCGCCAGCAGCTCCCACCCTCAGGACAGGGGAACCGGGGAGCTGTTTTTT. Translation gives CASSSHPQDRGTGELFF.

The chain employs TRBV6-5 and TRBJ2-1, with D possibly being TRBD1 (6 bases). The CDR3 is 16 amino acids. Germline V gives CDR1 MNHEY, CDR2 SVGAGI. The ends were cut back, 2 bases at V and 6 bases at J, with 17 bases in the middle. The CDR3 DNA reads TGTGCCAGCAGTTACCCTCGAAAGGGGGTGGGCAATGAGCAGTTCTTC. The encoded protein is CASSYPRKGVGNEQFF.

The rearrangement joins TRBV5-4 to TRBJ2-1, with TRBD2 matching over 7 bases. Trimming at V came to 2 bases and at J to 3 bases, leaving 5 bases not matched to a gene. This CDR3 is 15 amino acids long. Germline V gene lookup returns CDR1 SGHNT and CDR2 YYREEE (reference sequence). The CDR3 sequence is CASSFRLADYNEQFF. The CDR3 coding sequence is TGTGCCAGCAGCTTTCGGCTAGCGGACTACAATGAGCAGTTCTTC.

This clone was picked up a small number of times. The rearrangement links TRBV27 to TRBJ1-5; the D gene is possibly TRBD1 (6 bases). The CDR3 is 14 amino acids. Between the trimmed V and J ends, which lost 6 bases and 3 bases, there was a span of 12 bases. Germline CDR1 is MNHEY and CDR2 is SMNVEV (reference sequence). The CDR3 reads CASSRTGSNQPQHF. Here the CDR3 DNA reads TGTGCCAGCAGCCGTACAGGGTCCAATCAGCCCCAGCATTTT.

The CDR3 loop is CASSSLTRFSLNEAFF. Here the CDR3 DNA reads TGTGCCAGCTCGAGCCTGACAAGGTTCAGTCTTAATGAAGCTTTCTTT. The V and J genes are TRBV28 and TRBJ1-1, with D unresolved. Trimming shortened V by 8 bases and J by 7 bases, and 26 bases separated the two germline ends. Germline loops: CDR1 MDHEN, CDR2 SYDVKM. CDR3 size: 16 residues.

The chain couples TRBV2 to TRBJ1-1; 7 nucleotides align to TRBD1. J lost 1 base, V lost 7 bases, and 6 bases had no gene match. The germline CDR1 and CDR2 sequences are SNHLY and FYNNEI. This CDR3 region has 14 residues. This CDR3 is CASTQRTGNTEAFF. The DNA of the CDR3 is TGTGCCAGCACCCAGAGGACAGGGAACACTGAAGCTTTCTTT.

This chain links TRBV5-8 with TRBJ2-4; tentatively, D is TRBD2 (5 bases). Germline CDR1 is SGHTS and CDR2 is YDEGEE. V lost 5 bases to trimming and J lost 0 bases, with 15 bases between them. CDR3 length: 16 residues. The CDR3 nucleotides read TGTGCCAGCAGTGTCGGGGAACCTCTAGCCAAAAACATTCAGTACTTC. Its protein product is CASSVGEPLAKNIQYF.

CDR3: CASSRGFQETQYF. CDR3 nucleotides: TGTGCCAGCAGCCGCGGGTTTCAAGAGACCCAGTACTTC. The chain couples TRBV2 to TRBJ2-5; TRBD2 might be the D (5 bases). The germline CDR1 and CDR2 sequences are SNHLY and FYNNEI. The CDR3 covers 13 residues. V lost 6 bases, J lost 2 bases, and 10 bases lay in between.

The chain combines TRBV7-2 with TRBJ2-5, with 10 bases aligning to TRBD1. There are 14 residues in the CDR3. The V and J ends lost 5 bases and 5 bases, in that order; junction bases with no gene match: 5. In germline, CDR1 is SGHTA, CDR2 FQGNSA. The CDR3 DNA reads TGTGCCAGCAGCCCGGACAGGGGGGGGGAGACCCAGTACTTC. This encodes CASSPDRGGETQYF.

A remark on this clone: A junction boundary mismatches the germline segment, possibly from a read error. The chain has TRBV7-8 and TRBJ2-7; the D is unclear. The length of the CDR3 is 11 residues. The germline CDR1 and CDR2 sequences are SGHVS and FQNEAQ. CDR3 residues: CASSLGFEEIF. CDR3 sequence (DNA): TGTGCCAGCAGCTTAGGGTTTGAGGAAATCTTC.

This clone has a single count. The chain employs TRBV5-8 and TRBJ2-1; D is unresolved. The CDR3 totals 13 residues. The V end was cut by 4 bases, the J end by 11 bases, with 16 bases between. CDR1 and CDR2 (germline): SGHTS, YDEGEE. CDR3 nucleotide sequence: TGTGCCAGCAGCCCCCCCTTACTACCTCAGCAGTTCTTC. This gives the protein CASSPPLLPQQFF. Looking up the rest from reference TRBV5-8 and TRBJ2-1 gives the full variable domain: EAGVTQSPTHLIKTRGQQATLRCSPISGHTSVYWYQQALGLGLQFLLWYDEGEERNRGNFPPRFSGRQFPNYSSELNVNALELEDSALYLCASSPPLLPQQFFGPGTRLTVL.

The rearrangement joins TRBV5-6 to TRBJ1-3; 8 bases agree with TRBD1. The CDR3 totals 14 residues. From germline, CDR1 is SGHDT and CDR2 YYEEEE. Trimming at V came to 2 bases and at J to 8 bases, leaving 6 bases not matched to a gene. The CDR3 spells CASSFFNRGDTIYF. The DNA of the CDR3 is TGTGCCAGCAGCTTCTTTAACAGGGGGGACACCATATATTTT.

The chain joins TRBV5-1 to TRBJ1-4; 9 nucleotides agree with TRBD1. V shed 4 bases, J shed 2 bases, and the junction held 9 bases outside the gene matches. The CDR3 runs to 17 residues. The germline V gene encodes CDR1 SGHRS and CDR2 YFSETQ. CDR3: CASSPGHRGPTNEKLFF. The CDR3 bases are TGCGCCAGCAGCCCTGGGCACAGGGGGCCTACTAATGAAAAACTGTTTTTT.